The clone carrying this T cell receptor beta chain was observed at least ten times. MiXCR, run by TCRdb on the 5' RACE reads, gives a single entry per CDR3 protein. The repertoire includes more than 50,000 distinct CDR3 sequences, more than 9% of them detected once, and 4.2% sits in the top ten. This sample stems from a study of early T cells in non-severe SARS-CoV-2 infection. The CDR3 length is 13 residues. The germline gives CDR1 MNHEY, CDR2 SVGEGT. V shed 5 bases and J shed 9 bases, with 11 bases lying between them. The chain employs TRBV6-2 or TRBV6-3 and TRBJ1-6; D may be TRBD1 (5 bases). The sequencing input was whole blood. This TCR came from an adult who was a healthcare worker with PCR-confirmed SARS-CoV-2 infection or an uninfected control (not recorded which). The CDR3 DNA is TGTGCCAGCAGTCCCCGGAGGGGTTCACCCCTCCACTTT. As protein: CASSPRRGSPLHF.